The 30 T cell receptor beta chains below all came from one sample that was sequenced in a study of T cells in Graves' hyperthyroidism and ophthalmopathy. From RNA transcripts, TCR beta CDR3 regions were amplified. HTBI primers drove first-round RT-PCR of the TCR CDR3. TCRdb called the multiplex PCR reads again in MiXCR, with one record for every CDR3 protein. The table records about 600,000 distinct CDR3 sequences, approximately 15% of them present only once. What was sequenced was blood. The receptor source for this set is a woman in her thirties or forties with Graves' ophthalmopathy.

This chain joins TRBV7-9 and TRBJ2-1; 11 bases map to TRBD2. Germline V gene lookup returns CDR1 SEHNR and CDR2 FQNEAQ (reference sequence). V was clipped by 0 bases and J by 7 bases; unmatched bases: 2. This CDR3 is 15 amino acids long. This CDR3 reads CASSLASGRENEQFF. DNA for the CDR3: TGTGCCAGCAGCTTAGCTAGCGGGAGGGAGAATGAGCAGTTCTTC.

This clonotype was detected only a few times. The chain couples TRBV4-1 to TRBJ2-1; TRBD1 matches at 10 bases. V dropped 4 bases and J dropped 6; count of bases not matched to a gene: 3. This CDR3 has 14 residues. CDR1 MGHRA and CDR2 YSYEKL come from the germline V gene. The CDR3 here is CASSRQGALNEQFF. In DNA, the CDR3 is TGCGCCAGCAGCCGACAGGGGGCCCTCAATGAGCAGTTCTTC.

This clonotype was observed a handful of times. The CDR3 DNA reads as TGTGCCAGCAGTGCACAGGGTGGTCTCGCCGGGGAGCTGTTTTTT. Translation gives CASSAQGGLAGELFF. The chain carries TRBV2 and TRBJ2-2, with TRBD1 as a possible D gene (6 bases). Germline CDR1 is SNHLY and CDR2 is FYNNEI. V was clipped by 4 bases and J by 6 bases, with 15 bases between them. The CDR3 has 15 amino acids.

The rearrangement joins TRBV7-2 to TRBJ2-3; D unclear. V shed 5 bases and J shed 8 bases, with 11 bases lying between them. CDR1 is SGHTA, CDR2 FQGNSA, per germline. There are 12 residues in the CDR3. CDR3 amino acids: CASSTYIGTQYF. The CDR3 DNA reads TGTGCCAGCAGCACCTACATTGGTACGCAGTATTTT.

There are many counts of this clonotype. This chain uses TRBV20-1 with TRBJ2-2; possible D gene TRBD2, 5 bases. Trimming shortened V by 6 bases and J by 1 base, and 12 bases separated the two germline ends. The germline gives CDR1 DFQATT, CDR2 SNEGSKA (reference sequence). This CDR3 has 14 amino acids. The DNA for the CDR3 is TGCAGTGCCGAGGGCGGTCAGAACACCGGGGAGCTGTTTTTT. As protein: CSAEGGQNTGELFF.

Only a few counts were recorded for this clonotype. The chain employs TRBV7-8 and TRBJ2-1, with a tentative D call TRBD2 (5 bases). Between the trimmed V and J ends, which lost 1 base and 9 bases, there was a span of 13 bases. The germline gives CDR1 SGHVS, CDR2 FQNEAQ. This CDR3 has 14 residues. Here the CDR3 DNA reads TGTGCCAGCAGCTTAGGGGCTAGCTCTTTTGAGCAGTTCTTC. Translating it yields CASSLGASSFEQFF. The variable domain in full, with the rest retrieved from reference TRBV7-8 and TRBJ2-1, is GAGVSQSPRYKVAKRGQDVALRCDPISGHVSLFWYQQALGQGPEFLTYFQNEAQLDKSGLPSDRFFAERPEGSVSTLKIQRTQQEDSAVYLCASSLGASSFEQFFGPGTRLTVL.

This clonotype was seen more than once but under ten times. V and J are TRBV30 and TRBJ2-3, with 8 bases lining up with TRBD2. This CDR3 region has 15 residues. V shed 7 bases and J 4 bases; nucleotides not matched to a gene: 13. CDR1 and CDR2 (germline): GTSNPN, SVGIG (reference sequence). The CDR3 spells CAFGGALSVSDTQYF. The CDR3 nucleotides read TGTGCCTTCGGGGGGGCCCTTTCGGTCTCAGATACGCAGTATTTT. The whole variable domain, remainder taken from reference TRBV30 and TRBJ2-3, is SQTIHQWPATLVQPVGSPLSLECTVEGTSNPNLYWYRQAAGRGLQLLFYSVGIGQISSEVPQNLSASRPQDRQFILSSKKLLLSDSGFYLCAFGGALSVSDTQYFGPGTRLTVL.

This clonotype was detected many times. The chain links TRBV3-1 to TRBJ1-2; D call uncertain. CDR3 length: 14 residues. Germline V gives CDR1 LGHDT, CDR2 YNNKEL (reference sequence). Trimming removed 4 bases from V and 5 bases from J, with 14 bases in between. In nucleotides, the CDR3 is TGTGCCAGCAGCCGAGCGGACTACAGTTATGGCTACACCTTC. It specifies CASSRADYSYGYTF.

The J gene is TRBJ2-7, the V gene TRBV3-1; TRBD2 might be the D (5 bases). Germline assignment: CDR1 LGHDT and CDR2 YNNKEL (reference sequence). V lost 2 bases to trimming and J lost 0 bases, with 8 bases between them. This CDR3 has 14 residues. The DNA of the CDR3 is TGTGCCAGCAGCCAACTGGCGGGCTCCTACGAGCAGTACTTC. Translating it yields CASSQLAGSYEQYF.

This clonotype occurred many times. The rearrangement uses TRBV11-2 and TRBJ2-3; TRBD2 matches at 10 bases. J was trimmed by 2 bases and V by 3 bases; bases with no gene match: 5. The CDR3 runs to 16 residues. Germline CDR1 is SGHAT and CDR2 is FQNNGV. The chain's CDR3 is CASSFGTSDITDTQYF. DNA for the CDR3: TGTGCCAGCAGCTTCGGGACTAGCGACATCACAGATACGCAGTATTTT.

CDR3 sequence: CASSSDEGGYGYTF. As DNA, the CDR3 is TGCGCCAGCAGCTCCGACGAAGGAGGCTATGGCTACACCTTC. The genes are TRBV5-1 and TRBJ1-2; unclear D gene. V lost 3 bases to trimming and J lost 4 bases, with 13 bases between them. The germline V gene has CDR1 SGHRS and CDR2 YFSETQ. This CDR3 has 14 residues. Drawing the rest from reference TRBV5-1 and TRBJ1-2, the complete variable domain is KAGVTQTPRYLIKTRGQQVTLSCSPISGHRSVSWYQQTPGQGLQFLFEYFSETQRNKGNFPGRFSGRQFSNSRSEMNVSTLELGDSALYLCASSSDEGGYGYTFGSGTRLTVV.

About this clonotype itself: A much larger clone differs from this one at a single base, so this may be a read error. The CDR3 loop is CSAREGRTLELPSTEAFF. Written as DNA, the CDR3 is TGCAGTGCTAGAGAGGGCCGTACACTGGAGCTTCCTAGCACTGAAGCTTTCTTT. The chain links TRBV20-1 to TRBJ1-1; D uncertain. The V end lost 0 bases, the J end lost 4 bases, and 24 bases lay between the germline ends. Per the germline V gene, CDR1 is DFQATT and CDR2 is SNEGSKA (reference sequence). The CDR3 consists of 18 residues.

This clonotype was counted at least ten times. V usage is TRBV3-1 and J usage is TRBJ2-6; D is uncertain. Looked up from germline, CDR1 is LGHDT and CDR2 is YNNKEL (reference sequence). The CDR3 contains 14 residues. Trimming took 6 bases from V and 0 from J, leaving 6 bases between them. CDR3 in DNA: TGTGCCAGCAGGCAAACCTCTGGGGCCAACGTCCTGACTTTC. Translated: CASRQTSGANVLTF. Looking up the rest from reference TRBV3-1 and TRBJ2-6 gives the full variable domain: DTAVSQTPKYLVTQMGNDKSIKCEQNLGHDTMYWYKQDSKKFLKIMFSYNNKELIINETVPNRFSPKSPDKAHLNLHINSLELGDSAVYFCASRQTSGANVLTFGAGSRLTVL.

In its sample, this clonotype was seen many times. This chain joins TRBV12-3 or TRBV12-4 and TRBJ1-5, with D uncertain. Trimming stripped 5 bases from V and 5 bases from J, with 13 bases between. The CDR3 contains 14 residues. The CDR3 sequence is CASSEGRRDQPQHF. CDR3 in DNA: TGTGCCAGCAGTGAAGGACGGAGGGATCAGCCCCAGCATTTT.

The rearrangement uses TRBV14 and TRBJ2-2; a possible D gene is TRBD1 (6 bases). The CDR3 runs 16 residues. The V end lost 0 bases, the J end lost 4 bases, and 12 bases lay between the germline ends. Germline V gene data show CDR1 as SGHDN and CDR2 as FVKESK. In nucleotides, the CDR3 is TGTGCCAGCAGCCAAGATCTGGGGGCGAGCACCGGGGAGCTGTTTTTT. This translates into CASSQDLGASTGELFF.

This clonotype was picked up many times. The rearrangement links TRBV6-1 to TRBJ2-1; the D call may be TRBD1 or TRBD2 (5 bases each). V was trimmed by 6 bases and J by 3 bases, leaving 9 bases between them. Germline loops: CDR1 MNHNS, CDR2 SASEGT. CDR3 length: 13 amino acids. CDR3 sequence reads: CASRGTGYNEQFF. The CDR3 DNA reads TGTGCCAGCAGAGGGACGGGCTACAATGAGCAGTTCTTC.

This rearrangement joins TRBV7-2 to TRBJ2-3; 8 bases are shared with TRBD2. V lost 3 bases, J lost 5 bases, and 13 bases stayed unmatched. The germline V gene has CDR1 SGHTA and CDR2 FQGNSA. CDR3 size: 17 residues. CDR3 nucleotides: TGTGCCAGCAGCTTTGGAGCCGGGGGGGGGGCAGAAGATACGCAGTATTTT. Translated, it gives CASSFGAGGGAEDTQYF.

This clonotype was detected only a few times. This chain joins TRBV5-1 and TRBJ1-6; the D gene is possibly TRBD1 (5 bases). The CDR3 sequence is 14 residues long. V shed 2 bases and J shed 6 bases, with 9 bases lying between them. The germline CDR1 and CDR2 sequences are SGHRS and YFSETQ. For the CDR3, the DNA is TGCGCCAGCAGCTTTGACAGTCTTAATTCACCCCTCCACTTT. It codes for CASSFDSLNSPLHF.

CDR3 sequence reads: CSARSQGDGYTF. DNA for the CDR3: TGCAGTGCTAGGTCACAAGGCGATGGCTACACCTTC. V is TRBV20-1 and J is TRBJ1-2; no reliable D call. CDR3 length: 12 amino acids. V was cut by 3 bases and J by 6 bases, with 11 bases left in between. Germline V gene lookup returns CDR1 DFQATT and CDR2 SNEGSKA (reference sequence).

This clonotype has at least ten counts. V usage is TRBV18 and J usage is TRBJ2-5; 7 bases line up with TRBD2. Looked up from germline, CDR1 is KGHSH and CDR2 is LQKENI. Trimming took 0 bases from V and 1 from J; bases not matched to a gene: 2. The CDR3 consists of 15 residues. DNA for the CDR3: TGTGCCAGCTCACCACCCCGCGGGGGCCAAGAGACCCAGTACTTC. Its translation: CASSPPRGGQETQYF.

Only a few counts were recorded for this clonotype. The chain uses TRBV25-1 and TRBJ2-1, with 9 bases lining up with TRBD1. The ends lost 3 bases at V and 7 bases at J; junction bases unmatched: 4. CDR1 is MGHDK and CDR2 is SYGVNS in the germline V gene. The CDR3 spans 14 residues. The CDR3 region has the DNA TGTGCCAGCAGTGAGACAGGGGGTGGTAATGAGCAGTTCTTC. Protein sequence: CASSETGGGNEQFF.

This clonotype has a count of ten or more. The chain carries TRBV6-1 and TRBJ1-1, with 8 nucleotides matching TRBD1. Germline lookup yields CDR1 MNHNS and CDR2 SASEGT. With 8 bases clipped from V and 7 bases from J, the junction kept 12 bases outside the gene matches. The CDR3 spans 14 residues. CDR3: CASAHRTGTGEAFF. The CDR3 DNA is TGTGCCAGCGCCCATAGGACAGGGACGGGTGAAGCTTTCTTT.

This clonotype was recorded many times. This sequence joins TRBV5-1 and TRBJ1-4; D uncertain. This CDR3 spans 15 amino acids. V shed 0 bases and J shed 5 bases, with 11 bases lying between them. CDR1 SGHRS and CDR2 YFSETQ come from the germline V gene. DNA for the CDR3: TGCGCCAGCAGCTTGGTGGCATCCATGAATGAAAAACTGTTTTTT. Amino acid sequence: CASSLVASMNEKLFF.

The chain combines TRBV5-6 with TRBJ1-2; 7 bases are shared with TRBD1. Germline trimming cut 0 bases from V and 5 bases from J; bases unmatched to any gene: 4. The CDR3 is made up of 14 amino acids. Germline CDR1 and CDR2: SGHDT and YYEEEE. Here the CDR3 reads CASSLEGGRYGYTF. The CDR3 nucleotides are TGTGCCAGCAGCTTGGAAGGGGGCCGGTATGGCTACACCTTC.

This clonotype was picked up many times. The chain couples TRBV5-1 to TRBJ2-3; possible D gene TRBD2, 6 bases. The germline V gene has CDR1 SGHRS and CDR2 YFSETQ. The CDR3 runs 17 residues. Trimming stripped 6 bases from V and 7 bases from J, with 27 bases between. CDR3 sequence reads: CASTLQPGTVTGHTQYF. CDR3 coding DNA: TGCGCCAGCACCCTTCAACCGGGGACTGTGACCGGGCATACGCAGTATTTT. Using reference TRBV5-1 and TRBJ2-3 for the parts outside the CDR3, the full variable domain is KAGVTQTPRYLIKTRGQQVTLSCSPISGHRSVSWYQQTPGQGLQFLFEYFSETQRNKGNFPGRFSGRQFSNSRSEMNVSTLELGDSALYLCASTLQPGTVTGHTQYFGPGTRLTVL.

This clonotype was counted many times. V gene TRBV20-1 combines with J gene TRBJ2-7, with D maybe TRBD1 (6 bases). Per germline, CDR1 DFQATT and CDR2 SNEGSKA (reference sequence). This CDR3 contains 15 residues. V gave up 1 base and J gave up 6 bases, with 19 bases separating them. The CDR3 region has the DNA TGCAGTGCTAGAGGGCAGGGACAAGTTCTGGGCGAGCAGTACTTC. Protein product: CSARGQGQVLGEQYF.

In its sample, this clonotype was seen a few times. The chain combines TRBV6-1 with TRBJ1-1; a possible D gene is TRBD1 (5 bases). V shed 3 bases and J shed 0 bases, with 8 bases lying between them. Germline lookup yields CDR1 MNHNS and CDR2 SASEGT. The CDR3 length is 14 residues. CDR3: CASSDDSMNTEAFF. The CDR3 bases are TGTGCCAGCAGTGATGACAGCATGAACACTGAAGCTTTCTTT.

Many counts were recorded for this clonotype. V and J are TRBV2 and TRBJ1-1, with D perhaps matching TRBD1 (5 bases). The CDR3 has 15 amino acids. The ends were cut back, 6 bases at V and 5 bases at J, with 19 bases in the middle. CDR1 SNHLY and CDR2 FYNNEI come from the germline V gene. The CDR3, as DNA: TGTGCCAGCAGCCCGAGGGCAGGGACGAGAACTGAAGCTTTCTTT. This encodes CASSPRAGTRTEAFF.

This clonotype was counted many times. The gene calls are TRBV2 and TRBJ2-3, with unresolved D. The CDR3 runs to 11 residues. Trimming left V 4 bases short and J 4 bases short, with 3 bases between. The germline V gene has CDR1 SNHLY and CDR2 FYNNEI. The CDR3 is CASSGADTQYF. The CDR3 coding sequence is TGTGCCAGCAGTGGAGCAGATACGCAGTATTTT.

This clonotype was seen only a few times. The CDR3 DNA follows: TGTGCCAGCTCTCCTGGGAGGACCCCAGATACGCAGTATTTT. The encoded protein is CASSPGRTPDTQYF. The chain employs TRBV7-2 and TRBJ2-3, with TRBD2 as a possible D gene (6 bases). The length of the CDR3 is 14 residues. Trimming shortened V by 8 bases and J by 4 bases, and 16 bases separated the two germline ends. Looked up from germline, CDR1 is SGHTA and CDR2 is FQGNSA.